These T cell receptor beta chains were read from a single sample in a study of shared clonotypes between healthy human individuals. Profiling relied on immunoSEQ multiplex PCR, and the TCRdb table lists in-frame clones only, not all of them. The table lists about 2 million clones, 85% to 95% of them singletons. Sequenced material: naive CD8+ T cells sorted from blood. These receptors all stem from a man between 18 and 35 years old in good health. Both conserved end residues are part of each CDR3. The order of the fields is CDR3 length, V gene, J gene, D gene, CDR3 protein. A D gene is named only where the DNA matches it firmly.

16	TRBV2	TRBJ2-7	TRBD1	CASSGDVGTGGYEQYF
17	TRBV27	TRBJ2-7	TRBD2	CASSSVGVAGVGDEQYF
15	TRBV13	TRBJ2-7	NA	CASSLGGGRSYEQYF
13	TRBV29-1	TRBJ1-1	TRBD1	CSVGPTGTNEAFF
13	TRBV9	TRBJ2-5	NA	CASSVDGWETQYF
14	TRBV4-1	TRBJ1-5	NA	CASSQDRGYQPQHF
14	TRBV27	TRBJ2-5	TRBD2	CASSLTWGGETQYF
16	TRBV4-3	TRBJ2-7	NA	CASSQEAYGGSDEQYF
17	TRBV11-2	TRBJ2-7	NA	CASSLGSSDWSSYEQYF
13	TRBV27	TRBJ2-3	NA	CASRPGSPDTQYF
16	TRBV7-2	TRBJ2-7	NA	CASSARTASLSYEQYF
16	TRBV6-1	TRBJ1-3	NA	CASSEATGRAGNTIYF
18	TRBV7-2	TRBJ2-1	NA	CASSFREGYIAAYNEQFF
11	TRBV29-1	TRBJ1-4	NA	CSAESGWGLFF
15	TRBV7-9	TRBJ2-3	NA	CASSPALADTDTQYF
13	TRBV7-2	TRBJ1-2	NA	CASSLFEGDGYTF
18	TRBV4-3	TRBJ2-2	TRBD1	CASSQARTGDVDTGELFF
16	TRBV7-9	TRBJ2-1	NA	CASSTRRSTIYNEQFF
14	TRBV5-4	TRBJ2-7	TRBD2	CASSEGTSGYEQYF
16	TRBV27	TRBJ2-3	NA	CASSSEPGRITDTQYF
15	TRBV28	TRBJ1-4	NA	CASSSAIRLGEKLFF
13	TRBV28	TRBJ2-1	TRBD2	CASGLTSGNEQFF
15	TRBV6-5	TRBJ2-1	TRBD2	CASSLAGGPYNEQFF
17	TRBV10-3	TRBJ2-2	TRBD1	CAISESIQGANTGELFF
15	TRBV2	TRBJ2-1	TRBD2	CASNSAGDSYNEQFF
14	TRBV6-1	TRBJ2-7	TRBD2	CATTQLAETYEQYF
18	TRBV19	TRBJ2-6	TRBD1	CASSKTGGVISGANVLTF
13	TRBV27	TRBJ2-7	NA	CASSQTASYEQYF
15	TRBV7-2	TRBJ2-1	NA	CASSLEQETYNEQFF
15	TRBV4-3	TRBJ2-2	NA	CASSLEGGSTGELFF
17	TRBV4-1	TRBJ2-4	NA	CASSQDPSIVAKNIQYF
16	TRBV6-5	TRBJ1-1	NA	CASSYSEGGLDTEAFF
14	TRBV5-6	TRBJ2-7	TRBD1	CASRAGTGIHEQYF
14	TRBV5-1	TRBJ1-1	NA	CASSLARGRPEAFF
14	TRBV29-1	TRBJ2-3	NA	CSVDPTGSTDTQYF
14	TRBV25-1	TRBJ2-1	TRBD2	CASNPGLSYNEQFF
14	TRBV9	TRBJ1-6	TRBD1	CASEEGQGNSPLHF
18	TRBV13	TRBJ2-3	NA	CASSPPPLAELSTDTQYF
14	TRBV9	TRBJ1-1	NA	CASSGPGTNTEAFF
13	TRBV11-3	TRBJ2-1	NA	CASSLGLYNEQFF
13	TRBV19	TRBJ2-7	NA	CASSPGLSYEQYF
13	TRBV28	TRBJ2-7	NA	CASSLMSSYEQYF
15	TRBV5-6	TRBJ2-1	NA	CASRPGEHLYNEQFF
15	TRBV5-1	TRBJ2-7	TRBD1	CASSGGTGDPYEQYF
14	TRBV5-1	TRBJ1-6	NA	CASSLDGVGSPLHF
16	TRBV19	TRBJ1-2	NA	CASSIDPRAEGYGYTF
15	TRBV4-1	TRBJ2-7	NA	CASSQEQGATYEQYF
18	TRBV5-4	TRBJ2-3	NA	CASSLSGGHITSTDTQYF
14	TRBV29-1	TRBJ2-1	NA	CSVVGATTGNEQFF
15	TRBV2	TRBJ1-4	TRBD1	CASKLPGTGNEKLFF